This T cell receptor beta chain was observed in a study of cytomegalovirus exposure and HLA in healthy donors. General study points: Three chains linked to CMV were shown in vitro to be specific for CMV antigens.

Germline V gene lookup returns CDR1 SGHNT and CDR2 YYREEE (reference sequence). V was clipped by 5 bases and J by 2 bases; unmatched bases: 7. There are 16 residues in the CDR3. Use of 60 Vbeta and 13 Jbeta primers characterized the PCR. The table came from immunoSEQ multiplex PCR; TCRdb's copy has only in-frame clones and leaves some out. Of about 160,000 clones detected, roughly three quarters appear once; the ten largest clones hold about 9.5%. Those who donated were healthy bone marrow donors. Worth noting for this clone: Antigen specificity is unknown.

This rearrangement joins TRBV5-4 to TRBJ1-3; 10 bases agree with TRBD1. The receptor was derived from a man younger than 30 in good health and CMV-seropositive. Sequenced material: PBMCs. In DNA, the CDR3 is TGTGCCAGCAGTGCTCGGGACAGGGGTGCTGGAAACACCATATATTTT. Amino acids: CASSARDRGAGNTIYF. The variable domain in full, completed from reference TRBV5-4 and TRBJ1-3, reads ETGVTQSPTHLIKTRGQQVTLRCSSQSGHNTVSWYQQALGQGPQFIFQYYREEENGRGNFPPRFSGLQFPNYSSELNVNALELDDSALYLCASSARDRGAGNTIYFGEGSWLTVV.